This paragraph reports one TCR beta chain. These data originate in a study of blood T cell repertoires in COVID-19. Overall study: PBMCs, B-cell-depleted T cells, or T cells provided the cDNA or gDNA that made up the material.

Authors' processing steps: Quantification of nucleated cells was approximated via reference gene primer amplification. Method: immunoSEQ multiplex PCR; TCRdb's copy keeps in-frame clones and lacks some. The DNA gave D and trimming, while V, J and clone size come from that table. The table lists more than 150,000 clones, about three quarters of them singletons. CDR3 length equals 15 residues. Losses at the gene ends were 7 bases for V and 11 bases for J; bases not matched to a gene: 17. Germline V lookup: CDR1 LNHDA, CDR2 SQIVND (reference sequence). Sequencing was performed on peripheral blood. The genes are TRBV19 and TRBJ1-1, with TRBD1 matching over 9 bases. This clonotype originated in a woman in her 70s with acute or convalescent COVID-19. The CDR3 DNA reads TGTGCCAGTAATACGTTACGGGACAGGGATTCTCGGGCTTTCTTT. This sequence encodes CASNTLRDRDSRAFF.